A few counts support the clone carrying this TCR beta chain. The CDR3 is 16 residues long. Germline assignment: CDR1 SGHTA and CDR2 FQGNSA. Trimming left V 2 bases short and J 3 bases short, with 13 bases between. A single record per CDR3 protein comes from TCRdb applying MiXCR to the RT-PCR reads. Of more than 600,000 distinct CDR3 sequences detected, approximately 15% appear once; the ten largest clones hold 3% to 4.5%. The receptor was derived from a female donor in good health, serving as a healthy control. The chain joins TRBV7-2 to TRBJ2-2; weak D call: TRBD1 (6 bases). The sample comprised memory CD4+ T cells from blood. For the CDR3, the DNA is TGTGCCAGCAGCTTAAAACAGGGATCGTACACCGGGGAGCTGTTTTTT. It codes for CASSLKQGSYTGELFF.